This TCR beta chain was recorded in a study of cytomegalovirus exposure and HLA in healthy donors. CDR1 SGHNT and CDR2 YYREEE come from the germline V gene (reference sequence). The CDR3 runs 16 residues. V trimming: 4 bases; J trimming: 2 bases; junction bases outside the gene matches: 9. PCR was performed using 60 Vbeta and 13 Jbeta primers. Assay used: immunoSEQ multiplex PCR; TCRdb lists only in-frame clones, some missing. Of some 250,000 clones in the sample, roughly 82% are singletons; the top ten hold 5.4%. The sample consisted of PBMCs. This receptor was identified in a woman aged 40 to 49 in good health and CMV-seropositive. The V call is TRBV5-4, the J call TRBJ2-1; 7 bases match TRBD2. The CDR3 is CASSLIAGAAYNEQFF. In DNA, the CDR3 is TGTGCCAGCAGCCTGATAGCGGGCGCTGCCTACAATGAGCAGTTCTTC.